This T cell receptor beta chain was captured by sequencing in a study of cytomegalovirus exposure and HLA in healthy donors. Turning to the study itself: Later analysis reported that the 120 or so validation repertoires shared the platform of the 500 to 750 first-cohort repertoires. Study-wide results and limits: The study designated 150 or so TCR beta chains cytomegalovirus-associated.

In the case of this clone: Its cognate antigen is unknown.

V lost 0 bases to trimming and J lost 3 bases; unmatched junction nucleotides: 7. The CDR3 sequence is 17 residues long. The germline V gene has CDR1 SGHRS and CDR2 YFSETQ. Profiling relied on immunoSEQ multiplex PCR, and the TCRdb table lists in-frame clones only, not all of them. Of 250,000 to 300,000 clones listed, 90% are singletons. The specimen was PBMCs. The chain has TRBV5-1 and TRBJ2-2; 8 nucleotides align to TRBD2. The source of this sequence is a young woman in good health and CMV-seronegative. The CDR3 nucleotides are TGCGCCAGCAGCTTGGGCCGGGGGGGCATCGACACCGGGGAGCTGTTTTTT. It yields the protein CASSLGRGGIDTGELFF.